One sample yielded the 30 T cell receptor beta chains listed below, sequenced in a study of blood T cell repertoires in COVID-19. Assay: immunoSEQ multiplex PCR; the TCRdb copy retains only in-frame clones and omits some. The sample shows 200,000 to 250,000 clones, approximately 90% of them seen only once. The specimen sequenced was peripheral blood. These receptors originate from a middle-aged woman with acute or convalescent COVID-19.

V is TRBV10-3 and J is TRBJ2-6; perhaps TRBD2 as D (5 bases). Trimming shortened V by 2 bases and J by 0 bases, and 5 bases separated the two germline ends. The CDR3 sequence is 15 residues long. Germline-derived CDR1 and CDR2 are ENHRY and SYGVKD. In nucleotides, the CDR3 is TGTGCCATCAGTGAGGCGGGCTCTGGGGCCAACGTCCTGACTTTC. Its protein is CAISEAGSGANVLTF.

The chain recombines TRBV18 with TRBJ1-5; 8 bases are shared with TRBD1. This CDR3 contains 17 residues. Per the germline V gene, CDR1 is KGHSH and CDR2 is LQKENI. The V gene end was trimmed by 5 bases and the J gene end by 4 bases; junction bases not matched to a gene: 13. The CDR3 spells CASSTSLDRGRNQPQHF. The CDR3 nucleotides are TGTGCCAGCTCAACCTCGTTAGACAGGGGTCGTAATCAGCCCCAGCATTTT.

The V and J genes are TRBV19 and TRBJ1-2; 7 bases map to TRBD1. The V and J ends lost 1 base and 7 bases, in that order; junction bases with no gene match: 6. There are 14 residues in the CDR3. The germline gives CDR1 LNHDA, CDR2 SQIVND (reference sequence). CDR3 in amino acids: CASSIVSGGTGYTF. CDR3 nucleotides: TGTGCCAGTAGTATAGTCTCAGGGGGTACTGGCTACACCTTC.

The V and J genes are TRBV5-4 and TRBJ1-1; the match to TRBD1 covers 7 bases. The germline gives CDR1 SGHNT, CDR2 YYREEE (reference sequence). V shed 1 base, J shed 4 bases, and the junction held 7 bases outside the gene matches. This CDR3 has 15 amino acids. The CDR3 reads CASSLFAGGTTEAFF. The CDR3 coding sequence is TGTGCCAGCAGCTTGTTTGCAGGGGGGACCACTGAAGCTTTCTTT. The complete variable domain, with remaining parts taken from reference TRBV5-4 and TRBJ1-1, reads ETGVTQSPTHLIKTRGQQVTLRCSSQSGHNTVSWYQQALGQGPQFIFQYYREEENGRGNFPPRFSGLQFPNYSSELNVNALELDDSALYLCASSLFAGGTTEAFFGQGTRLTVV.

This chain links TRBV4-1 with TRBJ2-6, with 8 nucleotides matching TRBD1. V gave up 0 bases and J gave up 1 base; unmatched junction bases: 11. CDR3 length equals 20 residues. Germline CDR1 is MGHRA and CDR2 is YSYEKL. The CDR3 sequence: CASSQELQWQGASGANVLTF. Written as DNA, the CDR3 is TGCGCCAGCAGCCAAGAGCTCCAGTGGCAGGGGGCTTCTGGGGCCAACGTCCTGACTTTC.

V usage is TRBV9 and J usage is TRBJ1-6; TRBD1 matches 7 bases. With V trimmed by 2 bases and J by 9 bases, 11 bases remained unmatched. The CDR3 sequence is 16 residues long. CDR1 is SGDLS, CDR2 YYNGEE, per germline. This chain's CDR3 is CASSVSGGNRGSPLHF. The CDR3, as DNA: TGTGCCAGCAGCGTTTCTGGCGGTAACAGGGGTTCACCCCTCCACTTT.

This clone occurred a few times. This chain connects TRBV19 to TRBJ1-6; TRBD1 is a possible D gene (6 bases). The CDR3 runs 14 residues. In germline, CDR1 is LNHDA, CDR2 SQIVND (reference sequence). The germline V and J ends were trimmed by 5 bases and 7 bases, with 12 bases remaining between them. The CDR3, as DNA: TGTGCCAGTAGTGTACAGGGATGGAATTCACCCCTCCACTTT. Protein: CASSVQGWNSPLHF.

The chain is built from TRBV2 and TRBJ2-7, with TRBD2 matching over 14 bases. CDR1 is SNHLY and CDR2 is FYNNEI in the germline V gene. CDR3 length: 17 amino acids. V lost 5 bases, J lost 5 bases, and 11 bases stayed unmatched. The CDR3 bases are TGTGCCAGCAGTCTTCCCAGACTAGCGGGGGGGCCCAACGAGCAGTACGTC. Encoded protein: CASSLPRLAGGPNEQYV.

The CDR3 reads CASSDWTGINEKLFF. DNA of the CDR3: TGTGCCAGCAGTGATTGGACAGGGATTAATGAAAAACTGTTTTTT. This sequence joins TRBV25-1 and TRBJ1-4; 8 nucleotides line up with TRBD1. This CDR3 comprises 15 residues. Germline V gene lookup returns CDR1 MGHDK and CDR2 SYGVNS. The trim removed 3 bases at V and 4 bases at J, leaving 4 bases unmatched.

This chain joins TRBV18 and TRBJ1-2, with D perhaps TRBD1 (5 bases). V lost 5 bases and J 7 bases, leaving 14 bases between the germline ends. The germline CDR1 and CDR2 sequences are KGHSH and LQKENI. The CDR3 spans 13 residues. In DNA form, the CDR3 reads TGTGCCAGCTCATCTCAGGGTTTTGGTGGCTACACCTTC. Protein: CASSSQGFGGYTF.

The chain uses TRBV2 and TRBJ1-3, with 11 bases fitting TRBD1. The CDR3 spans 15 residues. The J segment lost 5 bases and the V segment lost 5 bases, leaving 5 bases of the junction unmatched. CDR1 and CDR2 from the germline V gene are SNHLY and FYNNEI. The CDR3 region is CASSRGTGGRNTIYF. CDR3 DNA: TGTGCCAGCAGTCGAGGGACAGGGGGTCGAAACACCATATATTTT.

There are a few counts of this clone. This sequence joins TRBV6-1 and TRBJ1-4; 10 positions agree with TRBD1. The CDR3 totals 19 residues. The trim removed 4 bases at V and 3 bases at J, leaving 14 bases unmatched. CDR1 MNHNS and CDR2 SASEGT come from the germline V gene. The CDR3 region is CASSGGDRGLEMANEKLFF. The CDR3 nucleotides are TGTGCCAGCAGTGGTGGAGACAGGGGGCTTGAGATGGCTAATGAAAAACTGTTTTTT.

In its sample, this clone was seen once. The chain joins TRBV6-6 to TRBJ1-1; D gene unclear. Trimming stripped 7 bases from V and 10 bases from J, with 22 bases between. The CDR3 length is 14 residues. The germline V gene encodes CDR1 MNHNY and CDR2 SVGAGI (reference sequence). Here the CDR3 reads CASTTPDKAQAAFF. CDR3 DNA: TGTGCCAGCACCACTCCTGACAAGGCCCAGGCAGCTTTCTTT.

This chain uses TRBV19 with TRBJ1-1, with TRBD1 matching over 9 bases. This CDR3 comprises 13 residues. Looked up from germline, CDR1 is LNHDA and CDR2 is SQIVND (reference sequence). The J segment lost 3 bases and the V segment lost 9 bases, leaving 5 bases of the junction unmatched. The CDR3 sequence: CASFRQGDTEAFF. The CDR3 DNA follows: TGTGCCAGCTTTCGACAGGGGGACACTGAAGCTTTCTTT.

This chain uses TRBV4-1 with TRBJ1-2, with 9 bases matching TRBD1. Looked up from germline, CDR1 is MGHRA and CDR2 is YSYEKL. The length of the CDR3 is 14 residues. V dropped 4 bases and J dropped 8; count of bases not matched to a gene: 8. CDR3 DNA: TGCGCCAGCAGCCCACAACAGGGGGCGCGGGGCTACACCTTC. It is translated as CASSPQQGARGYTF.

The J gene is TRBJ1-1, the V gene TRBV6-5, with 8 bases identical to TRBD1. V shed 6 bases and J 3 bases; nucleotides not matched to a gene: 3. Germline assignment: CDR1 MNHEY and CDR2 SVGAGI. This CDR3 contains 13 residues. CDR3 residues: CASRTGEDTEAFF. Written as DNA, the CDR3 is TGTGCCAGCAGGACAGGGGAGGACACTGAAGCTTTCTTT.

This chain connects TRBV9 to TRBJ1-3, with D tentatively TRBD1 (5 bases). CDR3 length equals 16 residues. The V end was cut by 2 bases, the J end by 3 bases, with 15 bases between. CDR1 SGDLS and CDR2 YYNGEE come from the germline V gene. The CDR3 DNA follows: TGTGCCAGCAGCGTGGCCCTGGGGGGGGTTGGAAACACCATATATTTT. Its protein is CASSVALGGVGNTIYF.

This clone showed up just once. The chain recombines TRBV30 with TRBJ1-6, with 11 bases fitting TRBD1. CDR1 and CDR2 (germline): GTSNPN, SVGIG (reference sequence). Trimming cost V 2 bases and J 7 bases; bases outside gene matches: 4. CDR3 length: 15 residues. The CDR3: CAWSTGQGGNSPLHF. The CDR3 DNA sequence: TGTGCCTGGAGTACGGGACAGGGGGGGAATTCACCCCTCCACTTT.

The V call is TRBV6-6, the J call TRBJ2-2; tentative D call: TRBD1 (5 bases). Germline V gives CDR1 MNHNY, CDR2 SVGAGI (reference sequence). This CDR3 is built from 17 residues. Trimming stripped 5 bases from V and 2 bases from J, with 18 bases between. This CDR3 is CASSPSQGWGNTGELFF. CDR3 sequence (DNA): TGTGCCAGCAGTCCCTCTCAGGGATGGGGTAACACCGGGGAGCTGTTTTTT.

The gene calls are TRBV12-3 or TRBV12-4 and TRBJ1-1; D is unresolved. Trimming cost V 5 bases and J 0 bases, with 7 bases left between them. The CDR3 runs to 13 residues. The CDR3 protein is CASSPGVNTEAFF. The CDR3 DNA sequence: TGTGCCAGCAGTCCAGGTGTGAACACTGAAGCTTTCTTT.

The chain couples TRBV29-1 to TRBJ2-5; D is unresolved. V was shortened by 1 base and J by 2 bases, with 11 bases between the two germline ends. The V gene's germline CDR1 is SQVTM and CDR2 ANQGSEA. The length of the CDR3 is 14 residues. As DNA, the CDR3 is TGCAGCGTTGAAGGTTGGCAGAATCAAGAGACCCAGTACTTC. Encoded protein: CSVEGWQNQETQYF. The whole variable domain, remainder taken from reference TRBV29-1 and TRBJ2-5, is SAVISQKPSRDICQRGTSLTIQCQVDSQVTMMFWYRQQPGQSLTLIATANQGSEATYESGFVIDKFPISRPNLTFSTLTVSNMSPEDSSIYLCSVEGWQNQETQYFGPGTRLLVL.

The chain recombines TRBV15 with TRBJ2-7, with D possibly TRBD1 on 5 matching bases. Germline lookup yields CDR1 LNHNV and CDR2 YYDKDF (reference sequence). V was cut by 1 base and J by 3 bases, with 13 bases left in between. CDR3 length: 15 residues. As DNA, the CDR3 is TGTGCCACCAGCAGAGTTGGGAAGACAGTCTACGAGCAGTACGTC. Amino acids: CATSRVGKTVYEQYV.

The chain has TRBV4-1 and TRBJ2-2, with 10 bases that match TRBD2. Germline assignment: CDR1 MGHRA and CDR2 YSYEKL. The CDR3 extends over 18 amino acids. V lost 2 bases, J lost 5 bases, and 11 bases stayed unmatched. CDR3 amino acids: CASSQPLLAGARTGELFF. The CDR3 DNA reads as TGCGCCAGCAGCCAACCCCTTCTAGCGGGGGCGAGAACCGGGGAGCTGTTTTTT.

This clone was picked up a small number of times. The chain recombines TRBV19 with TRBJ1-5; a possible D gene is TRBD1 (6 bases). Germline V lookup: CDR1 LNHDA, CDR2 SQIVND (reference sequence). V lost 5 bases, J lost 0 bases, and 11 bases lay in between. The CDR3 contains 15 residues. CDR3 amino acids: CASSSNRVSNQPQHF. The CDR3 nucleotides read TGTGCCAGTAGTTCCAACAGGGTTAGCAATCAGCCCCAGCATTTT.

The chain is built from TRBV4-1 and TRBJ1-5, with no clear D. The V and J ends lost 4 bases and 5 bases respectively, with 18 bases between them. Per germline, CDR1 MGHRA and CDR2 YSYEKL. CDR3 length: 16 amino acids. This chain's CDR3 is CASSLQAGSWDQPQHF. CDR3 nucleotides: TGCGCCAGCAGCCTGCAAGCGGGTTCTTGGGATCAGCCCCAGCATTTT.

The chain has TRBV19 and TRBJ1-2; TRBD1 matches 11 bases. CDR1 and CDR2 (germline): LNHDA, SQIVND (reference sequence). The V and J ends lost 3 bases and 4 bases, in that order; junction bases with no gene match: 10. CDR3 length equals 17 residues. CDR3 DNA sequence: TGTGCCAGTAGTATCGGACAGGGGGCGAGTTTGGTCTATGGCTACACCTTC. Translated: CASSIGQGASLVYGYTF.

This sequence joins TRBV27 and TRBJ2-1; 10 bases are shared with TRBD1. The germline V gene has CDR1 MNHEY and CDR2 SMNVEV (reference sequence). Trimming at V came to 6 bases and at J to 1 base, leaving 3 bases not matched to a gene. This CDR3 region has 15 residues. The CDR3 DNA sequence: TGTGCCAGCAGAGGGGGACAGGGGTCCTACAATGAGCAGTTCTTC. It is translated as CASRGGQGSYNEQFF.

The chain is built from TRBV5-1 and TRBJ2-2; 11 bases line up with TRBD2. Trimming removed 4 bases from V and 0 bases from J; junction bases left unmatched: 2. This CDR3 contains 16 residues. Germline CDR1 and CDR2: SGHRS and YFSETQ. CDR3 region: CASSLAGGANTGELFF. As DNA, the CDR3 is TGCGCCAGCAGCCTAGCGGGGGGCGCGAACACCGGGGAGCTGTTTTTT. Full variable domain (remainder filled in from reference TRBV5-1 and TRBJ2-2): KAGVTQTPRYLIKTRGQQVTLSCSPISGHRSVSWYQQTPGQGLQFLFEYFSETQRNKGNFPGRFSGRQFSNSRSEMNVSTLELGDSALYLCASSLAGGANTGELFFGEGSRLTVL.

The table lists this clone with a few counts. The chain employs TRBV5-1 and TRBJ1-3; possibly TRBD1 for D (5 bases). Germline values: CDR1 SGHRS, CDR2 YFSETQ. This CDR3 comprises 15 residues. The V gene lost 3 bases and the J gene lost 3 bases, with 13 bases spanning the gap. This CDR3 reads CASSSGQQYGNTIYF. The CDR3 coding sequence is TGCGCCAGCAGCTCCGGACAACAATATGGAAACACCATATATTTT.

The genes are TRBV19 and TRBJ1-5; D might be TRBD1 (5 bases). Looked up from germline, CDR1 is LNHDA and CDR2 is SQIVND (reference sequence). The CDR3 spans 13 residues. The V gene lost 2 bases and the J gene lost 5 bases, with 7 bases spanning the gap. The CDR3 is CASSISGDQPQHF. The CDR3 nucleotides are TGTGCCAGTAGTATATCGGGGGATCAGCCCCAGCATTTT.